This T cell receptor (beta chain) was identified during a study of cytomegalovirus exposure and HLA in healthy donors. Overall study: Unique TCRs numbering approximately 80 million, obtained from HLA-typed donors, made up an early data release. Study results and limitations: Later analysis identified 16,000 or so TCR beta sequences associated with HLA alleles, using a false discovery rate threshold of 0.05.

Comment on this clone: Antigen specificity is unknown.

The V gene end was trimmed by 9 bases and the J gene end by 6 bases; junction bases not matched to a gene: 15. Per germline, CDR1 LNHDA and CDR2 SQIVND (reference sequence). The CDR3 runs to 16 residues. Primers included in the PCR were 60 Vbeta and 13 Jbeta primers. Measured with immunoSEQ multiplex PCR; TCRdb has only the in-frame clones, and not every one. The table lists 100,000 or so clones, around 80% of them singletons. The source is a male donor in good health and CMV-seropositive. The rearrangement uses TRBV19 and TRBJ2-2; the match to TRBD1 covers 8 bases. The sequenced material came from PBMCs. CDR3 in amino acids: CASRPRGQANPGELFF. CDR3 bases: TGTGCCAGCAGACCGAGGGGACAGGCCAACCCCGGGGAGCTGTTTTTT. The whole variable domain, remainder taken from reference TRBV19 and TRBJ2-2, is DGGITQSPKYLFRKEGQNVTLSCEQNLNHDAMYWYRQDPGQGLRLIYYSQIVNDFQKGDIAEGYSVSREKKESFPLTVTSAQKNPTAFYLCASRPRGQANPGELFFGEGSRLTVL.